This T cell receptor beta chain was sequenced during a study of beta chain features in type 1 diabetes. General study results and limits: Patients' naive, central memory and regulatory TCRB repertoires appeared more alike than those of healthy donors. Among all four CD4+ subsets, Type 1 diabetes patients had TCRB CDR3s that were moderately but significantly shorter.

The sequenced template was cDNA made from the entire isolated RNA. Produced via immunoSEQ multiplex PCR; TCRdb's table is partial and in-frame only. The repertoire holds some 220,000 clones, with roughly a tenth as singletons. This clone occurred many times. Its antigen is currently unknown. Each donor gave one heparinised blood draw averaging approximately 100 mL. Purity (above 98%) was reached by all sorted populations. CDR1 and CDR2 (germline): LNHNV, YYDKDF (reference sequence). V shed 5 bases and J shed 1 base, with 11 bases lying between them. The CDR3 sequence is 14 residues long. The genes are TRBV15 and TRBJ2-5; D remains unclear. This receptor was obtained from a man in his late teens or twenties in good health. Sequenced sample: central memory CD4+ T cells from blood. This CDR3 is CATSLRRGQETQYF. In DNA, the CDR3 is TGTGCCACCAGCCTCAGGAGAGGCCAAGAGACCCAGTACTTC.